These 11 T cell receptor beta chains were all obtained from the same sample, sequenced in a study of blood T cell repertoires in COVID-19. Produced via immunoSEQ multiplex PCR; TCRdb's table is partial and in-frame only. This table has about 28,000 clones, around nine tenths appearing once. Sequencing used peripheral blood. The receptors here all came from a human donor in a cohort sampled during active COVID-19.

The rearrangement uses TRBV6-4 and TRBJ2-3; 9 bases are a match to TRBD2. After removal of 6 bases from V and 7 bases from J, the junction contained 11 bases not matched to a gene. Looked up from germline, CDR1 is MRHNA and CDR2 is SNTAGT. The CDR3 is made up of 15 amino acids. CDR3 in amino acids: CASSEWAGGPYTQYF. In DNA, the CDR3 is TGTGCCAGCAGCGAATGGGCGGGGGGGCCTTATACGCAGTATTTT.

The J gene is TRBJ1-1, the V gene TRBV19; 9 nucleotides line up with TRBD1. The CDR3 sequence is 14 residues long. Germline assignment: CDR1 LNHDA and CDR2 SQIVND (reference sequence). The ends lost 9 bases at V and 10 bases at J; junction bases unmatched: 15. The CDR3 sequence is CASNQQGATRGAFF. The DNA of the CDR3 is TGTGCCAGCAACCAACAGGGGGCAACCCGAGGAGCTTTCTTT.

The chain couples TRBV5-1 to TRBJ2-3, with TRBD2 identical over 7 bases. In germline, CDR1 is SGHRS, CDR2 YFSETQ. V trimming: 0 bases; J trimming: 2 bases; junction bases outside the gene matches: 6. The CDR3 consists of 16 residues. The CDR3 nucleotides read TGCGCCAGCAGCTTGGCGGGGGGACTAAACACAGATACGCAGTATTTT. The encoded protein is CASSLAGGLNTDTQYF.

The J gene is TRBJ2-7, the V gene TRBV14; D remains ambiguous. V shed 2 bases and J shed 6 bases, with 8 bases lying between them. Germline V CDR1 and CDR2: SGHDN, FVKESK. This CDR3 has 12 residues. The CDR3: CASSQNGFEQYF. CDR3 nucleotides: TGTGCCAGCAGCCAAAACGGGTTCGAGCAGTACTTC.

The rearrangement uses TRBV5-5 and TRBJ2-7, with 8 nucleotides matching TRBD2. The CDR3 sequence is 13 residues long. V shed 7 bases and J 6 bases; nucleotides not matched to a gene: 9. Germline CDR1 is SGHKS and CDR2 is YYEKEE (reference sequence). CDR3 in amino acids: CASAPGGPLEQYF. CDR3 nucleotide sequence: TGTGCCAGCGCCCCGGGAGGGCCCCTCGAGCAGTACTTC.

The CDR3 region has the DNA TGTGCCAGCAGCTCAGGCTCAAATCAGCCCCAGCATTTT. Its translation is CASSSGSNQPQHF. V is TRBV12-3 or TRBV12-4 and J is TRBJ1-5; no firm D call. CDR3 size: 13 residues. V was clipped by 6 bases and J by 4 bases, with 10 bases between them.

The chain employs TRBV6-5 and TRBJ1-1, with TRBD1 as a possible D gene (6 bases). The V gene's germline CDR1 is MNHEY and CDR2 SVGAGI. Trimming removed 5 bases at V and 8 bases at J, with 12 bases between. CDR3 length equals 12 residues. The CDR3 sequence is CASSPGTPEAFF. The CDR3 nucleotides read TGTGCCAGCAGTCCCGGGACACCCGAAGCTTTCTTT.

The chain's CDR3 is CASSPPLGGNSPLHF. CDR3 in DNA: TGTGCCAGCAGCCCCCCCCTGGGGGGGAATTCACCCCTCCACTTT. The V and J genes are TRBV9 and TRBJ1-6, with D possibly matching TRBD1 (5 bases). The CDR3 is 15 amino acids. Germline V lookup: CDR1 SGDLS, CDR2 YYNGEE. Trimming shortened V by 4 bases and J by 7 bases, and 15 bases separated the two germline ends.

V gene TRBV3-1 (or the pseudogene TRBV3-2) combines with J gene TRBJ1-2, with TRBD1 as a possible D gene (6 bases). The V end was cut by 0 bases, the J end by 4 bases, with 6 bases between. The V gene's germline CDR1 is LGHDT and CDR2 YNNKEL (reference sequence). The CDR3 totals 13 residues. The CDR3, as DNA: TGTGCCAGCAGCCAAGAAGGGGGCTATGGCTACACCTTC. This encodes CASSQEGGYGYTF.

For the CDR3, the DNA is TGTGCCAGCAGCCAAGATTGGTCTAGCGGGAGGCGCTCCTACGAGCAGTACTTC. Amino acid sequence: CASSQDWSSGRRSYEQYF. This chain connects TRBV3-1 (or the pseudogene TRBV3-2) to TRBJ2-7; 11 bases are shared with TRBD2. CDR1 and CDR2 (germline): LGHDT, YNNKEL (reference sequence). CDR3 length: 18 residues. Trimming at V came to 0 bases and at J to 0 bases, leaving 7 bases not matched to a gene.

The V and J genes are TRBV7-9 and TRBJ1-1; 7 nucleotides match TRBD1. This CDR3 contains 14 residues. J was trimmed by 1 base and V by 6 bases; bases with no gene match: 5. CDR1 and CDR2 from the germline V gene are SEHNR and FQNEAQ (reference sequence). The CDR3 DNA sequence: TGTGCCAGCAGTAAAACAGGGGAGAACACTGAAGCTTTCTTT. The encoded protein is CASSKTGENTEAFF. Looking up the rest from reference TRBV7-9 and TRBJ1-1 gives the full variable domain: DTGVSQNPRHKITKRGQNVTFRCDPISEHNRLYWYRQTLGQGPEFLTYFQNEAQLEKSRLLSDRFSAERPKGSFSTLEIQRTEQGDSAMYLCASSKTGENTEAFFGQGTRLTVV.